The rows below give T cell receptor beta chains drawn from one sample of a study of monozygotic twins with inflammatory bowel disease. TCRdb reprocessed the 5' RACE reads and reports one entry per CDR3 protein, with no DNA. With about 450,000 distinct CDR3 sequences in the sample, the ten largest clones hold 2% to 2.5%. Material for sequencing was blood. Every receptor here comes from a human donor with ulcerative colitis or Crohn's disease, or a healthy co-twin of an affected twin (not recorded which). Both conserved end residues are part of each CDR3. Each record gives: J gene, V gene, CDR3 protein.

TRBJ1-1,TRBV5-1,CASSLYAVVNTEAFF
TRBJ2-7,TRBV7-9,CASSLASITGTVEQYF
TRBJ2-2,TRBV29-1,CSVGDSSTNTGELFF
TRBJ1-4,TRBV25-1,CASRGDRANEKLFF
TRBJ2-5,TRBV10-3,CAISEREGQGPRGTQYF
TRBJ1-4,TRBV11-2,CASSNLQGPPVATNEKLFF
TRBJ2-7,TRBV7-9,CASSLTRGEQYF
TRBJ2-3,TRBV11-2,CASSMRDYTTQYVTSTQYF
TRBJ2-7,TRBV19,CASRHRGGHEQYF
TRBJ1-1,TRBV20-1,CSAETGADMNTEAFF
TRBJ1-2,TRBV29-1,CSVLEGWGYTF
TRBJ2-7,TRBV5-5,CASSAGGTSYEQYF
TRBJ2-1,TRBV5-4,CASKLAGGPYNEQFF
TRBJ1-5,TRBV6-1,CASLLDWGPLGNQPQHF
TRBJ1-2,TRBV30,CAWRWQGQGYGYTF
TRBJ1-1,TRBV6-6,CASVLNTEAFF
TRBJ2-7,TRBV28,CASSLGPNSYEQYF
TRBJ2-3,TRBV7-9,CASSLLTGSSTDTQYF
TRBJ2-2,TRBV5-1,CASRFSGTGELFF
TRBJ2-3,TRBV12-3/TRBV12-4,CASSLKRGSTDTQYF
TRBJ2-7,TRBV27,CASSLTGNDEQYF
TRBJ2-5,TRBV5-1,CASSIGQGAETQYF
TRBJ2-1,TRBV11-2,CASSLDLMVRERNEQFF
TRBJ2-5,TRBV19,CASSIGSQETQYF
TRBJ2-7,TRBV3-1,CASSQASGSREQYF
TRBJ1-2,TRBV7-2,CASSLGQVNYGYTF
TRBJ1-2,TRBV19,CASSIDVTDPYGYTF
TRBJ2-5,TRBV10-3,CAISELGQAETQYF
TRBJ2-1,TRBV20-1,CSARTSGGHIEQFF